This is a list of T cell receptor beta chains from one sample in a study of T cells after posttransplantation cyclophosphamide. Profiling relied on immunoSEQ multiplex PCR, and the TCRdb table lists in-frame clones only, not all of them. The sample yields 5,500 to 6,500 clones, without any singletons. The material was PBMCs, obtained after allogeneic stem cell transplant with posttransplant cyclophosphamide. The receptors originated from a male patient aged 55 to 69 who received an allogeneic stem cell transplant from a related donor, was CMV-positive, and had no GVHD. Some of these T cells may belong to the graft donor. CDR3s include the opening cysteine and the closing phenylalanine or tryptophan. The D gene is left open where the match is weak. Part of the rows lack a size; the others show once, few, many or a class for expanded clones.

>many|NA|TRBV5-1|TRBJ2-7
TGCGCCAGCAGCTTGGCAGGTCACCCCTACGAGCAGTACTTC
CASSLAGHPYEQYF
>many|NA|TRBV6-1|TRBJ1-5
TGTGCCAGCAGTGAGGGCTCTTATAGCAATCAGCCCCAGCATTTT
CASSEGSYSNQPQHF
>many|TRBD1|TRBV10-3|TRBJ1-1
TGTGCCATCAGTGAGGCGAGTCTAGGGGGCGCGGGCACTGAAGCTTTCTTT
CAISEASLGGAGTEAFF
>many|NA|TRBV14|TRBJ1-5
TGTGCCAGCAGCAGGCAGGGGAACAATCAGCCCCAGCATTTT
CASSRQGNNQPQHF
>many|NA|TRBV6-5|TRBJ1-1
TGTGCCAGCAGTTACGGGAGGAACACTGAAGCTTTCTTT
CASSYGRNTEAFF
>many|NA|TRBV18|TRBJ1-1
TGTGCCAGCTCACCAGGACAGACAAGGAACACTGAAGCTTTCTTT
CASSPGQTRNTEAFF
>NA|TRBD1|TRBV4-3|TRBJ1-2
TGCGCCAGCAGCCAAGATCACTTGGGGGCACTTAGACCGGGACAGATTAACTATGGCTACACCTTC
CASSQDHLGALRPGQINYGYTF
>many|TRBD1|TRBV28|TRBJ1-5
TGTGCCAGCAGTTCTGGACAGGGTACGAATCAGCCCCAGCATTTT
CASSSGQGTNQPQHF
>few|NA|TRBV2|TRBJ1-6
TGTGCCAGCCTACTATTAGCAAATTCACCCCTCCACTTT
CASLLLANSPLHF
>many|NA|TRBV20-1|TRBJ1-2
TGCAGTGCCGGGGGGGACTATGGCTACACCTTC
CSAGGDYGYTF
>many|NA|TRBV5-1|TRBJ1-1
TGCGCCAGCAGCTTGAGGGGTTTCGGCACTGAAGCTTTCTTT
CASSLRGFGTEAFF
>many|TRBD1|TRBV6-5|TRBJ1-1
TGTGCCAGTAAGGAAGGGGGCGCCAGGAACACTGAAGCTTTCTTT
CASKEGGARNTEAFF
>few|NA|TRBV7-8|TRBJ2-7
TGTGCCAGCAGCTCCCGGACTGGAGCCTCACACGAGCAGTACTTC
CASSSRTGASHEQYF
>NA|TRBD1|TRBV4-1|TRBJ2-1
TGCGCCAGCAGCAGAATCGGCCGGGACAGGGGGATCAATGAGCAGTTCTTC
CASSRIGRDRGINEQFF
>many|TRBD1|TRBV11-2|TRBJ1-1
TGTGCCAGCAGCTTAGGGGTGGGACAGAGCACTGAAGCTTTCTTT
CASSLGVGQSTEAFF
>many|NA|TRBV19|TRBJ1-1
TGTGCCAGTATTTCCGACAGAAGGAACACTGAAGCTTTCTTT
CASISDRRNTEAFF
>few|TRBD1|TRBV29-1|TRBJ1-3
TGCAGCGTCCAGGACAGGGGAAGAAACACCATATATTTT
CSVQDRGRNTIYF
>medium-sized|NA|TRBV4-2|TRBJ1-4
TGTGCCAGCAGCCAAATTAGTAATGAAAAACTGTTTTTT
CASSQISNEKLFF
>many|NA|TRBV18|TRBJ2-1
TGTGCCAGCTCCCGAACACAGGGCTATGACAATGAGCAGTTCTTC
CASSRTQGYDNEQFF
>NA|TRBD1|TRBV27|TRBJ1-2
TGTGCCAGCAGTTACTACGGGACAGTTAACTATGGCTACACCTTC
CASSYYGTVNYGYTF
>few|TRBD2|TRBV28|TRBJ2-4
TGTGCCAGCAGAGGCGGGGGGGCGGGAAACATTCAGTACTTC
CASRGGGAGNIQYF
>many|NA|TRBV19|TRBJ2-7
TGTGCCAGTAGTATCTCGGGCAGGGGCTACGAGCAGTACTTC
CASSISGRGYEQYF
>many|TRBD1|TRBV9|TRBJ2-1
TGTGCCAGCAGCGTAGCTACGACAGGGTACTACAATGAGCAGTTCTTC
CASSVATTGYYNEQFF
>many|TRBD1|TRBV18|TRBJ1-5
TGTGCCAGCTCACCAGTCGGACAGGGTGCCTATAGCAATCAGCCCCAGCATTTT
CASSPVGQGAYSNQPQHF
>NA|NA|TRBV11-3|TRBJ2-7
TGTGCCAGCAGCTTATGGGATGACGGGAGCTACGAGCAGTACTTC
CASSLWDDGSYEQYF